This entry lists 3 T cell receptor beta chains sequenced from one sample in a study of blood T cells in healthy people across ages. Next came a second PCR, run for about 7 to 12 cycles, which used a sample-barcoded 5' primer along with a J-beta primer mix. Each CDR3 protein is one row after TCRdb ran MiXCR on the 5' RACE reads. This table has roughly 680,000 distinct CDR3 sequences, 40% to 65% appearing once. The material sequenced was blood. The receptors derive from a woman over 75 in good health.

The V gene is TRBV11-2, the J gene TRBJ2-7, with D perhaps TRBD1 or TRBD2 (6 bases each). CDR3 length equals 14 residues. Germline CDR1 is SGHAT and CDR2 is FQNNGV. Trimming took 6 bases from V and 7 from J, leaving 19 bases between them. The CDR3 spells CASREGDLSNEQYF. CDR3 bases: TGTGCCAGCAGGGAGGGGGACTTATCGAATGAGCAGTACTTC.

This clonotype showed up many times. This sequence joins TRBV20-1 and TRBJ1-5, with 12 bases fitting TRBD1. This CDR3 contains 14 residues. Unmatched junction bases numbered 4, after V lost 4 bases and J lost 6 bases. The germline CDR1 and CDR2 sequences are DFQATT and SNEGSKA (reference sequence). CDR3 in DNA: TGCAGTGCTAAGGGGACAGGGGGCGGTCAGCCCCAGCATTTT. This translates into CSAKGTGGGQPQHF.

In this sample, this clonotype turned up a few times. The chain recombines TRBV7-3 with TRBJ2-2; D uncertain. CDR3 length equals 15 residues. Looked up from germline, CDR1 is SGHTA and CDR2 is FQGTGA. Trimming cost V 4 bases and J 6 bases, with 15 bases left between them. The CDR3 is CASSSTYPSPGELFF. The CDR3 DNA reads as TGTGCCAGCAGCTCCACATACCCTTCGCCCGGGGAGCTGTTTTTT.